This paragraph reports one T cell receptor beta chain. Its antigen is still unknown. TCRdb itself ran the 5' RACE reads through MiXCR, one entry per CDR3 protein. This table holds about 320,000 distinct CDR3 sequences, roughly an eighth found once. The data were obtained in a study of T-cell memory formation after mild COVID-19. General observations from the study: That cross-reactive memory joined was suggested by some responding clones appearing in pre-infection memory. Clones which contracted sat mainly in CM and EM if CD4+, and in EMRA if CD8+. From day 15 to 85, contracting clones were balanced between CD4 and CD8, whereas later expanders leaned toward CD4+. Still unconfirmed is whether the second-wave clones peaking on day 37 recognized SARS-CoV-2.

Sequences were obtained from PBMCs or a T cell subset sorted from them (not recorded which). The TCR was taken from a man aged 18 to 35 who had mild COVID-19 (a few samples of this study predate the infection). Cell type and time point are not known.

CDR3 nucleotide sequence: TGTGCCAGCAGTTTAACCAGGACGAAAAACATTCAGTACTTC. Translated: CASSLTRTKNIQYF. V and J are TRBV12-3 or TRBV12-4 and TRBJ2-4, with D unclear. There are 14 residues in the CDR3. Trimming shortened V by 2 bases and J by 4 bases, and 9 bases separated the two germline ends.